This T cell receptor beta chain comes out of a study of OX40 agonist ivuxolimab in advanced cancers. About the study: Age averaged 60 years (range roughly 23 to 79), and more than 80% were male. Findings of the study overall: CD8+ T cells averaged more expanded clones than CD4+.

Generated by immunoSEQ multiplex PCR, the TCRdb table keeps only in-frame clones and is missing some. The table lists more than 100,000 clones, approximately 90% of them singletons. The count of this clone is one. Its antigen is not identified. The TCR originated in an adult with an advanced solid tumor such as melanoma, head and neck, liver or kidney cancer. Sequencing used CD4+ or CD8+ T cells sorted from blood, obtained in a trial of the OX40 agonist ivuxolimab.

The CDR3 sequence is CASSLGRATNEKLFF. The CDR3 DNA reads as TGTGCCAGCAGCTTAGGGAGAGCAACTAATGAAAAACTGTTTTTT. V is TRBV7-7 and J is TRBJ1-4; D is uncertain. This CDR3 contains 15 residues. The germline CDR1 and CDR2 sequences are SSHAT and FNYEAQ (reference sequence). Trimming removed 1 base at V and 0 bases at J, with 6 bases between.